This T cell receptor (beta chain) was recorded in a study of regulatory T cells in long-lasting Graves disease. Study findings and constraints: Among the persistent patients, fewer than 3,500 public clonotypes were shared, more than the approximately 960 shared among new patients. Not thyroid tissue but only peripheral blood was studied.

With regard to this clonotype: Its cognate antigen is unknown.

Time point: newly diagnosed GD, antithyroid drugs for less than 3 months. PBMC RNA was the source of the TCR library. Doctors identified Graves' disease using the American Thyroid Association guidelines. V trimming: 5 bases; J trimming: 8 bases; junction bases outside the gene matches: 11. The CDR3 runs 14 residues. Germline V CDR1 and CDR2: MNHEY, SMNVEV (reference sequence). iRepertoire HTBI primers and Arm-PCR of CDR3 regions built TCR beta libraries. TCRdb fed the multiplex PCR reads into MiXCR, producing one record per CDR3 protein. The profile shows roughly 380,000 distinct CDR3 sequences, approximately 15% of them singletons. These records were also assigned to another study, of T cells in Graves' hyperthyroidism and ophthalmopathy. As that report states: Patients with ophthalmopathy were separated from those with stable hyperthyroidism by a 13 V-J model.

Source: peripheral blood mononuclear cells (PBMCs), taken at new diagnosis, from a patient treated with antithyroid drugs. V gene TRBV27 combines with J gene TRBJ2-7, with 8 bases matching TRBD2. The TCR comes from a man aged 35-49 years with Graves disease. The chain's CDR3 is CASSLRGGPKQQYF. The CDR3 DNA is TGTGCCAGCAGTCTCCGGGGGGGGCCTAAGCAGCAGTACTTC.